The rows below give T cell receptor beta chains drawn from one sample of a study of cytomegalovirus exposure and HLA in healthy donors. The method was immunoSEQ multiplex PCR; TCRdb's version includes in-frame clones alone and lacks a portion of them. The sample holds over 110,000 clones; over 65% are singletons and the top ten take less than 3%. Sequences were obtained from PBMCs. The receptors derive from a male donor in good health and CMV-seronegative. CDR3s include the opening cysteine and the closing phenylalanine or tryptophan.

v_gene,j_gene,CDR3aa
TRBV6-5,TRBJ1-2,CASRNDRGYGYTF
TRBV7-2,TRBJ2-7,CASSLGRRDYEQYF
TRBV5-4,TRBJ2-1,CASRVRVAGESEQFF
TRBV27,TRBJ2-3,CASRPGLAGAGTQYF
TRBV27,TRBJ2-2,CASRWGGTPNTGELFF
TRBV6-4,TRBJ2-5,CASSPGPSGETQYF
TRBV19,TRBJ2-7,CASSTIGEGTYEQYF
TRBV6-5,TRBJ1-4,CASSRTGLNEKLFF
TRBV27,TRBJ1-2,CASSPLPQYGYTF
TRBV27,TRBJ2-7,CASSEREAYEQYF
TRBV15,TRBJ2-3,CATSPGVTDTQYF
TRBV7-2,TRBJ2-7,CASSLLWRMGVYEQYF
TRBV7-2,TRBJ2-7,CASSLGLGGAGYEQYF
TRBV5-6,TRBJ2-7,CASSFGTGHHEQYF
TRBV4-3,TRBJ2-2,CASSLLASGELFF
TRBV28,TRBJ1-5,CASSFNFPADF
TRBV5-1,NA,CASSISTGGVSYEQYF
TRBV12-5,TRBJ2-7,CASARDREILNSYEQYF
TRBV6-5,TRBJ1-5,CASSYSGARGQPQHF
TRBV27,TRBJ1-4,CASSLSLLGGKLFF
TRBV28,TRBJ1-5,CASSRSSGEQPQHF
TRBV11-2,TRBJ1-1,CASSLAGQLNTEAFF
TRBV28,TRBJ2-7,CASGEDRGLDEQYF
TRBV6-6,TRBJ2-3,CAFGGRAEDTQYF
TRBV11-3,TRBJ2-2,CASSLDRGNTGELFF
TRBV5-4,TRBJ2-2,CASSLAGAGGETGELFF
TRBV10-1,TRBJ2-1,CASSPGGSGTNEQFF
TRBV7-2,TRBJ2-1,CASSLEVEDEQFF
TRBV7-2,TRBJ2-3,CASSLYRGSTDTQYF
TRBV21-1,TRBJ2-5,CASSKSPRGETQYF
TRBV28,TRBJ2-3,CASSLYRASSRDTQYF
TRBV11-2,TRBJ2-1,CASSLVASYNEQFF
TRBV6-4,TRBJ2-1,CASSSGTAGYEQFF
TRBV6-5,TRBJ2-3,CASRPGTGGTDTQYF
TRBV4-2,TRBJ2-3,CASSGLAVTDTQYF
TRBV7-8,TRBJ2-5,CASSLVIQGGETQYF
TRBV5-8,TRBJ2-7,CASSLGYASGLFEQYF
TRBV2,TRBJ2-1,CASSPRGTYNEQFF
TRBV7-9,TRBJ1-5,CASSPPGQNQPQHF
TRBV28,TRBJ2-7,CASSLLTSGREEQYF
TRBV28,TRBJ2-2,CASSYWISENTGELFF
TRBV19,TRBJ1-3,CASSYSGAGNTIYF
TRBV5-6,TRBJ2-5,CASSLLAGKETQYF
TRBV4-3,TRBJ2-2,CASSQGAGELAGELFF
TRBV11-2,TRBJ1-3,CASSLRDSSCYHSGNTIYF
TRBV7-2,TRBJ2-7,CASSSGMRGYEQYF
TRBV9,TRBJ2-3,CASSVGGGSATQYF
TRBV7-8,TRBJ2-5,CASTLAGGVQETQYF
TRBV4-1,TRBJ2-2,CASSQGGQGGELFF
TRBV6-6,TRBJ1-2,CASSYGLSQAPYGYTF
TRBV6-5,TRBJ2-1,CASGTSASYNEQFF
TRBV28,TRBJ2-3,CASSSPAGTTDTQYF